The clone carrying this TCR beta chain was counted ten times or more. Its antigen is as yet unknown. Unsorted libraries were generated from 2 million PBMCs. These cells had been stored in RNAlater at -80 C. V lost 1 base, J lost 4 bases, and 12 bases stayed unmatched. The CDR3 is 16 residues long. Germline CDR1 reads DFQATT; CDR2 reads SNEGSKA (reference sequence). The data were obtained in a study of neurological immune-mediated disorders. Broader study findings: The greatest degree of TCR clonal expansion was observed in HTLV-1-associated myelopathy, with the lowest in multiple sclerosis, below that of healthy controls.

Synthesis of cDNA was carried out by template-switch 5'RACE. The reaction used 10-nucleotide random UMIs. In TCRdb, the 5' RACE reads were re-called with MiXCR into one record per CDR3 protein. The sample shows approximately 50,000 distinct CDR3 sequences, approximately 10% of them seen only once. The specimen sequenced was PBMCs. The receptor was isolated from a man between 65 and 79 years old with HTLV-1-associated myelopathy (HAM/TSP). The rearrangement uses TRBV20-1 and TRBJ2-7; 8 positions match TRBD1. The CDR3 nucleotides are TGCAGTGCTAGAGGTGGGATGGCAGGGGGCTTGTACGAGCAGTACTTC. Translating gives CSARGGMAGGLYEQYF.